The 9 T cell receptor beta chains below were found in one sample sequenced in a study of pediatric ulcerative colitis. The method was immunoSEQ multiplex PCR; TCRdb's version includes in-frame clones alone and lacks a portion of them. The sample lists about 36,000 clones; less than 80% were seen once. During colonoscopy, one to two rectal pinch biopsies were collected. The sequenced sample consisted of gut tissue. Source of these receptors: a boy younger than 18 with moderate ulcerative colitis.

This clone was seen a few times. The V call is TRBV29-1, the J call TRBJ2-5; 8 positions match TRBD1. The CDR3 totals 14 residues. CDR1 is SQVTM and CDR2 is ANQGSEA in the germline V gene. DNA of the CDR3: TGCAGTTCCCATTCGGCAGGGGGCATGGAGACCCAGTACTTC. Encoded protein: CSSHSAGGMETQYF. Full variable domain (remainder filled in from reference TRBV29-1 and TRBJ2-5): SAVISQKPSRDICQRGTSLTIQCQVDSQVTMMFWYRQQPGQSLTLIATANQGSEATYESGFVIDKFPISRPNLTFSTLTVSNMSPEDSSIYLCSSHSAGGMETQYFGPGTRLLVL.

This clone occurred once. The rearrangement links TRBV6-4 to TRBJ1-2, with 7 nucleotides matching TRBD1. CDR1 and CDR2 (germline): MRHNA, SNTAGT. The CDR3 is 14 residues long. V shed 4 bases and J 8 bases; nucleotides not matched to a gene: 10. The CDR3 DNA reads as TGTGCCAGCAGTGGGAACAGGGGAATTACGGGCTACACCTTC. It yields the protein CASSGNRGITGYTF.

The genes are TRBV19 and TRBJ1-5; D is unclear. Trimming pared 4 bases from V and 4 bases from J, leaving 14 bases between. The CDR3 has 15 amino acids. Per the germline V gene, CDR1 is LNHDA and CDR2 is SQIVND (reference sequence). CDR3: CASSRKTMANQPQHF. The CDR3 DNA reads TGTGCCAGTAGTAGAAAAACTATGGCAAATCAGCCCCAGCATTTT.

Relative to its sample, this clone is medium-sized. The gene calls are TRBV4-2 and TRBJ1-2; D remains ambiguous. CDR3 length: 13 amino acids. Germline CDR1 and CDR2: LGHNA and YNFKEQ. The ends were cut back, 1 base at V and 5 bases at J, with 8 bases in the middle. The CDR3 loop is CASSQGTGYGYTF. The CDR3 DNA follows: TGTGCCAGCAGCCAAGGGACTGGGTATGGCTACACCTTC.

The CDR3 protein is CASSLVTSAGDTQYF. The CDR3, as DNA: TGTGCCAGCAGCTTAGTGACTAGCGCGGGAGATACGCAGTATTTT. This chain links TRBV7-6 with TRBJ2-3; 8 positions agree with TRBD2. There are 15 residues in the CDR3. J lost 5 bases, V lost 1 base, and 5 bases had no gene match. CDR1 and CDR2 from the germline V gene are SGHVS and FNYEAQ.

The rearrangement uses TRBV11-2 and TRBJ2-1, with no clear D. Germline V gene sequence: CDR1 SGHAT, CDR2 FQNNGV. CDR3 size: 13 residues. The V and J ends lost 8 bases and 6 bases respectively, with 14 bases between them. CDR3: CASALGLGNEQFF. Here the CDR3 DNA reads TGTGCCAGCGCTCTGGGATTAGGCAATGAGCAGTTCTTC.

The V and J genes are TRBV11-1 and TRBJ2-5; D is unclear. The CDR3 sequence is 13 residues long. Per germline, CDR1 SGHAT and CDR2 FQDESV (reference sequence). With 5 bases removed from V and 4 bases from J, the gap between germline ends came to 11 bases. The CDR3: CASSPGFSETQYF. CDR3 in DNA: TGTGCCAGCAGCCCAGGATTTTCAGAGACCCAGTACTTC.

This clone was observed a handful of times. Other DNA sequences of this sample code for an identical CDR3. V usage is TRBV5-1 and J usage is TRBJ2-2; D gene unclear. The CDR3 length is 14 residues. CDR1 SGHRS and CDR2 YFSETQ come from the germline V gene. With 2 bases removed from V and 1 base from J, the gap between germline ends came to 6 bases. CDR3 protein: CASSFAGNTGELFF. CDR3 nucleotide sequence: TGCGCCAGCAGCTTCGCAGGGAACACCGGGGAGCTGTTTTTT.

This rearrangement joins TRBV2 to TRBJ2-7; tentative D call: TRBD2 (5 bases). The CDR3 consists of 15 residues. The V end lost 8 bases, the J end lost 0 bases, and 17 bases lay between the germline ends. Germline assignment: CDR1 SNHLY and CDR2 FYNNEI. CDR3 residues: CASLFPSGSSYEQYF. The CDR3 DNA is TGTGCCAGCCTTTTTCCAAGCGGAAGCTCCTACGAGCAGTACTTC. The entire variable domain, with the rest obtained from reference TRBV2 and TRBJ2-7, is as follows: EPEVTQTPSHQVTQMGQEVILRCVPISNHLYFYWYRQILGQKVEFLVSFYNNEISEKSEIFDDQFSVERPDGSNFTLKIRSTKLEDSAMYFCASLFPSGSSYEQYFGPGTRLTVT.